The sample holds a few counts of the clone carrying this TCR beta chain. Its target is not known. RNA transcripts were the template for amplifying TCR beta CDR3 regions. The HTBI set primed first-round TCR CDR3 RT-PCR. Each CDR3 protein is one row after TCRdb ran MiXCR on the multiplex PCR reads. The sample yields roughly 500,000 distinct CDR3 sequences, about 46% seen once. The entry originates in a study of T cells in Graves' hyperthyroidism and ophthalmopathy. Notes on the study in general: Peripheral blood also featured most of the thyroid clonotypes expanded above 0.001.

Looked up from germline, CDR1 is WNHNN and CDR2 is SYGVQD (reference sequence). This CDR3 is built from 17 residues. J gave up 2 bases and V 5 bases, and 11 bases lay outside the gene matches. This receptor was taken from an adult woman with Graves' disease, either hyperthyroidism or ophthalmopathy (not recorded which). The V gene is TRBV10-1, the J gene TRBJ2-3; 9 nucleotides align to TRBD2. Specimen: peripheral blood or thyroid tissue (not recorded which). CDR3 coding DNA: TGCGCCAGCAGTAGAGGAAGGACTAGCGCGAACACAGATACGCAGTATTTT. Its translation: CASSRGRTSANTDTQYF.